A selection of T cell receptor beta chains follows, all from one sample in a study of pediatric ulcerative colitis. Clones were read by immunoSEQ multiplex PCR, and TCRdb kept only the in-frame ones, dropping some. The sample has about 36,000 clones, roughly 83% seen once; the top ten hold approximately 25%. Source material: blood. All receptors derive from a girl aged 5 to 17 with moderate ulcerative colitis. Both conserved end residues are part of each CDR3.

V,CDR3
TRBV5-4,CASSLIAPYEQFF
TRBV30,CAWSAQLNQPQHF
TRBV18,CASVRTGVEETQYF
TRBV19,CASRTGANTEAFF
TRBV9,CASSVGDGDYEQYF
TRBV5-4,CASSPGQGGYEQYF
TRBV13,CASSFIQVGIPRQYF
TRBV20-1,CSAGPHNEQFF
TRBV10-3,CAISEGGDSTDTQYF
TRBV11-2,CASSLDSGNPSNEQFF
TRBV5-1,CASSLGQAQETQYF
TRBV11-2,CASSLGRGNTIYF
TRBV7-9,CASSLSRLGTLATEAFF
TRBV5-1,CASSLKGQGGSEQYF
TRBV4-1,CASSQNPKTSLTYNEQFF
TRBV6-5,CASSLGSAPEKLFF
TRBV25-1,CASSQRLGDTQYF
TRBV7-9,CASSLGAGGTEAFF
TRBV4-1,CASSLVTAAGKNSYEQYF
TRBV5-1,CASSRETLNYGYTF
TRBV6-1,CASSDTGGFGAFF
TRBV19,CASGWGGGSPLHF
TRBV9,CASSVGVMAGGNTGELFF
TRBV18,CASSVNRDYEQYF
TRBV7-2,CASSLDRGLGKSKNIQYF
TRBV6-1,CASNPGTRDGYTF
TRBV2,CASSDSATGVYGYTF
TRBV2,CASSSRTTTDTQYF
TRBV5-4,CASSLGQGFYNEQFF
TRBV9,CASTPIERNTEAFF
TRBV6-6,CATSTSYEQFF
TRBV20-1,CSAPVGEQFF
TRBV7-9,CASSPLLQGVAGELFF
TRBV11-3,CASSPGTGNEQFF
TRBV5-5,CASGGGARANYGYTF
TRBV5-4,CASSWAGQGGEQYF
TRBV29-1,CSVEDRQPEHTNEQFF
TRBV15,CATSRDVRTDTQYF
TRBV5-1,CASSPGNSFYEQYF
TRBV10-3,CAIGPGGRTGELFF
TRBV5-6,CASSRLNPSGYYNEQFF
TRBV6-6,CASSYRLKGGYGYTF
TRBV19,CASSTGQGAQPQHF
TRBV9,CASSVFVTANTGELFF
TRBV7-9,CASSAGRVAGNQETQYF
TRBV28,CASSSTYNKLFF
TRBV7-2,CASSLYIQGRNGYTF
TRBV4-1,CASSPEGQGSWTEAFF
TRBV10-3,CAISEQGDTEAFF
TRBV28,CASRAPDRFDTGELFF
TRBV19,CASSISPSGTATYEQYF